The entry that follows covers one T cell receptor beta chain sequence. Its antigen is unknown. Qualities for individual bases were not recorded, and no much larger clone is one base off. The CDR3 regions of human TCRbeta chains were subjected to immunosequencing. On the study's bioinformatics: TCRs in the repertoires were matched against a reference library of SARS-CoV-2-specific TCRs that had been generated with the MIRA antigen-specificity platform. Breadth was defined as the fraction of unique TCRs that were SARS-CoV-2-associated. Depth was defined as the fraction of total T cells that were SARS-CoV-2-associated. Using the MIRA data, each spike-specific TCR was mapped to the spike region that the TCR reacts to and placed in a CD4 or CD8 class. Log10-transformed breadth and depth values were compared by one-way ANOVA with Sidak's multiple comparisons tests. The clones in this table, taken by TCRdb from immuneACCESS, are in-frame only. Not every clone is retained; where verified, under half of the shortfall comes from an unresolved V gene, and the cause of the rest is unknown. Clone size and V and J calls were adopted from that table, with D and trimming inferred from the DNA. Within this sample are about 120,000 clones, with approximately 87% of them counted one time only. Of the sample, around 12% is held by the ten largest clones.

V loses 2 bases of germline sequence and J loses 2 bases, and the interval between the two ends is 13 bases. The CDR3 goes from the cysteine to the phenylalanine over 16 residues. Of all the DNA, just the CDR3 is kept, 48 bases in frame from base 1. The germline V gene supplies CDR1 MNHEY and CDR2 SVGEGT. This record belongs to a study of T cell responses to AZD1222 COVID-19 vaccine (dated by TCRdb to the early 2020s). Broadly, across the study: AZD1222 recipients whose second dose came at about 4 weeks and those whose second dose came at about 12 weeks were combined into one group, since spike-specific TCR depth and breadth did not differ between the two schedules. A total of about 230 trial participants underwent TCR sequencing, of whom about 210 received two doses of AZD1222 and about 25 received two doses of the MenACWY control vaccine. Trial participants were enrolled into age subgroups of 18-55, 56-69 and 70-plus years, which contained about 160, 30 and 59 TCR-sequenced participants, respectively. What the research found in general, with its limitations: After two AZD1222 doses, both the breadth and the depth of spike-specific TCRs were significantly higher than at day 0 and than in MenACWY recipients. In the small 56-69-year group, the increase in depth fell short of significance, most likely because of low power. Participants were mostly white British and included more females than males, and it was suggested by the authors that clonal diversity may have been underestimated. Reportedly, close to half of the unique spike-specific TCRs recognized epitopes lying outside the regions that are mutated in the B.1.351 and B.1.1.7 variants. Vaccine-associated CD4 TCRs spanned the whole spike protein, with dominant responses in regions 160-218 and 743-854. Because no day 14 peak-response samples were available, repertoires were characterized only after the peak T cell response. Conclusions about previously exposed vaccinees were limited because only six AZD1222 recipients were SARS-CoV-2 seropositive at baseline.

This specimen's time point label, per the study, means: baseline before first vaccination. The vaccinee samples were drawn from two UK trials, COV001 and COV002, one of which was a single-blind randomized controlled phase 2/3 trial testing AZD1222 (ChAdOx1 nCoV-19) in healthy adults. For TCRbeta chain sequencing, PBMC samples from trial participants were taken at day 0 and at day 28 after the second dose. Recombination linked TRBV6-2 or TRBV6-3 to TRBJ1-5; D gene: possibly TRBD1, on 5 matching bases. This material consisted of peripheral blood, taken on day 0 of AZD1222 vaccination. The source of this sequence is an adult in good health. The CDR3 in this case is CASSYPKQGGNQPQHF. In nucleotide form, the sequence is TGTGCCAGCAGTTACCCAAAGCAGGGAGGCAATCAGCCCCAGCATTTT.